Below are 31 T cell receptor beta chains sequenced from a single sample in a study of blood T cell repertoires in COVID-19. Profiling relied on immunoSEQ multiplex PCR, and the TCRdb table lists in-frame clones only, not all of them. Of a few hundred thousand clones listed, about four fifths are singletons. The sequenced sample consisted of peripheral blood. These receptors originate from a man aged 30 to 45 who had recovered from COVID-19.

The V gene is TRBV30, the J gene TRBJ1-6; TRBD1 is a possible D gene (6 bases). Trimming cost V 0 bases and J 8 bases, with 20 bases left between them. CDR1 GTSNPN and CDR2 SVGIG come from the germline V gene (reference sequence). The CDR3 totals 17 residues. CDR3 sequence (DNA): TGTGCCTGGAGTGTCACAGGGCCCCGATATGGCGATTCACCCCTCCACTTT. Translating it yields CAWSVTGPRYGDSPLHF.

The V gene is TRBV2, the J gene TRBJ1-4; a weak D match, TRBD1 (5 bases). The CDR3 has 14 amino acids. From germline, CDR1 is SNHLY and CDR2 FYNNEI. V was cut by 6 bases and J by 7 bases, with 15 bases left in between. CDR3 protein: CASSETGVGEKLFF. The CDR3 nucleotides are TGTGCCAGCAGCGAAACGGGGGTTGGTGAAAAACTGTTTTTT. Together with reference TRBV2 and TRBJ1-4, the CDR3 gives the full variable domain: EPEVTQTPSHQVTQMGQEVILRCVPISNHLYFYWYRQILGQKVEFLVSFYNNEISEKSEIFDDQFSVERPDGSNFTLKIRSTKLEDSAMYFCASSETGVGEKLFFGSGTQLSVL.

The chain is built from TRBV28 and TRBJ2-2, with TRBD2 identical over 8 bases. The CDR3 spans 16 residues. J was trimmed by 2 bases and V by 5 bases; bases with no gene match: 7. Looked up from germline, CDR1 is MDHEN and CDR2 is SYDVKM. CDR3 in amino acids: CASSAQGLDNTGELFF. DNA for the CDR3: TGTGCCAGCAGTGCTCAGGGACTAGATAACACCGGGGAGCTGTTTTTT.

This chain links TRBV11-2 with TRBJ1-2; tentative D call: TRBD1 (6 bases). The CDR3 is made up of 15 amino acids. Trimming left V 5 bases short and J 4 bases short, with 17 bases between. CDR1 is SGHAT, CDR2 FQNNGV, per germline. CDR3 nucleotides: TGTGCCAGCAGCATGGGACAACTCGGACCCTATGGCTACACCTTC. Amino acid sequence: CASSMGQLGPYGYTF.

This clone has just a few counts. V gene TRBV5-1 combines with J gene TRBJ2-5; TRBD2 matches at 8 bases. This CDR3 comprises 14 residues. Trimming at V came to 3 bases and at J to 5 bases, leaving 6 bases not matched to a gene. Germline loops: CDR1 SGHRS, CDR2 YFSETQ. The CDR3 bases are TGCGCCAGCAGCTCAACTAGCGGCCAGGAGACCCAGTACTTC. It yields the protein CASSSTSGQETQYF. The entire variable domain, with the rest obtained from reference TRBV5-1 and TRBJ2-5, is as follows: KAGVTQTPRYLIKTRGQQVTLSCSPISGHRSVSWYQQTPGQGLQFLFEYFSETQRNKGNFPGRFSGRQFSNSRSEMNVSTLELGDSALYLCASSSTSGQETQYFGPGTRLLVL.

The chain couples TRBV5-6 to TRBJ2-5; D unresolved. This CDR3 spans 13 amino acids. V lost 0 bases and J 5 bases, leaving 8 bases between the germline ends. The germline gives CDR1 SGHDT, CDR2 YYEEEE. CDR3: CASSLGSGETQYF. The CDR3, as DNA: TGTGCCAGCAGCTTGGGGAGTGGGGAGACCCAGTACTTC.

The V call is TRBV5-6, the J call TRBJ2-1; D may be TRBD2 (7 bases). CDR1 SGHDT and CDR2 YYEEEE come from the germline V gene. The V and J ends lost 1 base and 10 bases respectively, with 12 bases between them. CDR3 length equals 13 residues. CDR3 DNA: TGTGCCAGCAGCTTGTGGGGGGGCAGCGAGCAGTTCTTC. Translation: CASSLWGGSEQFF. The full variable domain, completed using reference TRBV5-6 and TRBJ2-1, is DAGVTQSPTHLIKTRGQQVTLRCSPKSGHDTVSWYQQALGQGPQFIFQYYEEEERQRGNFPDRFSGHQFPNYSSELNVNALLLGDSALYLCASSLWGGSEQFFGPGTRLTVL.

This clone was detected a few times. The rearrangement joins TRBV5-6 to TRBJ2-3; tentatively, D is TRBD2 (7 bases). This CDR3 contains 15 residues. Between the trimmed V and J ends, which lost 0 bases and 4 bases, there was a span of 12 bases. Germline values: CDR1 SGHDT, CDR2 YYEEEE. This CDR3 reads CASSLGWGGADTQYF. The CDR3 nucleotides read TGTGCCAGCAGCTTGGGGTGGGGGGGCGCAGATACGCAGTATTTT.

The rearrangement links TRBV10-2 to TRBJ2-1; TRBD2 is a possible D gene (5 bases). V was clipped by 7 bases and J by 6 bases, with 13 bases between them. The CDR3 has 13 amino acids. The germline V gene encodes CDR1 WSHSY and CDR2 SAAADI. The CDR3 protein is CASKGRRRNEQFF. DNA of the CDR3: TGCGCCAGCAAGGGTAGGAGGCGCAATGAGCAGTTCTTC.

V gene TRBV29-1 combines with J gene TRBJ2-7; TRBD1 matches 9 bases. Trimming cost V 4 bases and J 4 bases; bases outside gene matches: 8. Per the germline V gene, CDR1 is SQVTM and CDR2 is ANQGSEA. The CDR3 has 14 residues. The CDR3 DNA reads as TGCAGCGTTGGAGGGACAGGGCTTCTTTACGAGCAGTACTTC. Its translation: CSVGGTGLLYEQYF.

A single count supports this clone. V gene TRBV2 combines with J gene TRBJ1-1; 8 bases match TRBD1. Germline CDR1 SNHLY, CDR2 FYNNEI. Trimming removed 4 bases from V and 4 bases from J; junction bases left unmatched: 5. This CDR3 is 14 amino acids long. The CDR3 coding sequence is TGTGCCAGCAGTGTGGACAGGGTGGGCACTGAAGCTTTCTTT. Protein product: CASSVDRVGTEAFF.

V and J are TRBV6-5 and TRBJ1-5, with a weak D call TRBD1 (5 bases). The germline CDR1 and CDR2 sequences are MNHEY and SVGAGI. The CDR3 has 14 residues. V was pared by 6 bases and J by 6 bases, with 15 bases between. The CDR3 sequence: CASRHLDRGQPQHF. As DNA, the CDR3 is TGTGCCAGCAGACACCTAGATAGGGGTCAGCCCCAGCATTTT.

The rearrangement uses TRBV18 and TRBJ1-6; D might be TRBD1 (5 bases). V lost 1 base and J 5 bases, leaving 18 bases between the germline ends. CDR1 is KGHSH and CDR2 is LQKENI in the germline V gene. This CDR3 region has 18 residues. The DNA for the CDR3 is TGTGCCAGCTCACCACGATTCGGGGGGATCGGGGATAATTCACCCCTCCACTTT. Amino acid sequence: CASSPRFGGIGDNSPLHF.

The chain uses TRBV2 and TRBJ1-5; D not certain. The germline CDR1 and CDR2 sequences are SNHLY and FYNNEI. This CDR3 has 15 residues. Trimming cost V 2 bases and J 2 bases, with 10 bases left between them. The CDR3 is CASSEYLGGNQPQHF. In DNA, the CDR3 is TGTGCCAGCAGTGAATATCTCGGGGGCAATCAGCCCCAGCATTTT.

The rearrangement uses TRBV7-9 and TRBJ2-5; possibly TRBD2 for D (5 bases). Deletions cut 4 bases from V and 5 bases from J, with 14 bases between. CDR3 length equals 14 residues. Germline CDR1 is SEHNR and CDR2 is FQNEAQ (reference sequence). The CDR3 DNA follows: TGTGCCAGCAGCTCGGACGGAGGACCGGAGACCCAGTACTTC. Its protein is CASSSDGGPETQYF.

This clone has just a few counts. This rearrangement joins TRBV11-1 to TRBJ1-1, with a tentative D call TRBD1 (5 bases). Germline V gene sequence: CDR1 SGHAT, CDR2 FQDESV (reference sequence). V lost 4 bases to trimming and J lost 0 bases, with 12 bases between them. The length of the CDR3 is 15 residues. CDR3 DNA: TGTGCCAGCAGCTCGACAGCCCCCATGAACACTGAAGCTTTCTTT. As protein: CASSSTAPMNTEAFF.

The chain recombines TRBV9 with TRBJ1-6; no firm D call. The CDR3 is 14 amino acids. Germline CDR1 is SGDLS and CDR2 is YYNGEE. Trimming removed 0 bases at V and 6 bases at J, with 7 bases between. CDR3 nucleotide sequence: TGTGCCAGCAGCGTAGGTCCTTCTAATTCACCCCTCCACTTT. It is translated as CASSVGPSNSPLHF.

The rearrangement joins TRBV4-2 to TRBJ2-7, with a tentative D call TRBD2 (5 bases). Trimming pared 1 base from V and 2 bases from J, leaving 9 bases between. CDR1 is LGHNA and CDR2 is YNFKEQ in the germline V gene. The CDR3 contains 14 residues. In DNA, the CDR3 is TGTGCCAGCAGCCAAGGGACTGGTACCTACGAGCAGTACTTC. It encodes CASSQGTGTYEQYF.

The chain joins TRBV29-1 to TRBJ1-1; the D is unclear. Trimming took off 4 bases at V and 1 base at J, with 4 bases between the two ends. This CDR3 is 11 amino acids long. Germline CDR1 reads SQVTM; CDR2 reads ANQGSEA. The CDR3 protein is CSVARNTEAFF. CDR3 bases: TGCAGCGTTGCCAGGAACACTGAAGCTTTCTTT.

This clone occurred once. The chain employs TRBV7-9 and TRBJ2-3, with 7 bases identical to TRBD1. This CDR3 has 15 amino acids. Germline V gives CDR1 SEHNR, CDR2 FQNEAQ (reference sequence). V was clipped by 1 base and J by 1 base; unmatched bases: 2. CDR3 amino acids: CASSLEGQGTDTQYF. The CDR3 bases are TGTGCCAGCAGCTTAGAAGGACAGGGCACAGATACGCAGTATTTT.

The J gene is TRBJ2-5, the V gene TRBV7-9; 7 positions agree with TRBD2. The DNA matches TRBJ2-7 better at its end, which makes the J call doubtful. This CDR3 is built from 15 residues. Germline values: CDR1 SEHNR, CDR2 FQNEAQ (reference sequence). CDR3 sequence: CASSLDSGQNYEQYF. CDR3 bases: TGTGCCAGCAGCTTAGATAGCGGGCAGAACTACGAGCAGTACTTC.

This clone was seen once. The V gene is TRBV5-1, the J gene TRBJ1-2; the D is unclear. The CDR3 loop spans 13 amino acids. Germline CDR1 reads SGHRS; CDR2 reads YFSETQ. V lost 0 bases and J lost 3, with 6 bases in between. CDR3 region: CASSLGGDYGYTF. The CDR3 region has the DNA TGCGCCAGCAGCTTGGGAGGTGACTATGGCTACACCTTC.

The rearrangement links TRBV10-3 to TRBJ2-2; D is possibly TRBD1 (6 bases). Trimming cost V 6 bases and J 4 bases, with 12 bases left between them. Per germline, CDR1 ENHRY and CDR2 SYGVKD. This CDR3 region has 14 residues. Here the CDR3 reads CAIRTGTTTGELFF. In DNA, the CDR3 is TGTGCCATCAGGACCGGGACAACCACCGGGGAGCTGTTTTTT.

The chain couples TRBV5-4 to TRBJ2-1, with a weak D call TRBD2 (5 bases). There are 14 residues in the CDR3. With 7 bases removed from V and 3 bases from J, the gap between germline ends came to 14 bases. Looked up from germline, CDR1 is SGHNT and CDR2 is YYREEE (reference sequence). CDR3 amino acids: CASSRTGIYNEQFF. CDR3 nucleotides: TGTGCCAGCTCCCGGACGGGGATCTACAATGAGCAGTTCTTC.

The chain has TRBV5-5 and TRBJ2-7, with TRBD1 as a possible D gene (7 bases). Deletions cut 4 bases from V and 5 bases from J, with 16 bases between. Germline-derived CDR1 and CDR2 are SGHKS and YYEKEE (reference sequence). The CDR3 sequence is 14 residues long. The CDR3 DNA reads as TGTGCCAGCAGCCCCCGTGGAGGGGGCGACGAGCAGTACGTC. This encodes CASSPRGGGDEQYV.

This chain connects TRBV6-5 to TRBJ2-1, with 7 bases fitting TRBD2. The V and J ends lost 2 bases and 3 bases, in that order; junction bases with no gene match: 4. The CDR3 runs 15 residues. Per the germline V gene, CDR1 is MNHEY and CDR2 is SVGAGI. CDR3 in DNA: TGTGCCAGCAGTTACAGTTCTAGCGGCTACAATGAGCAGTTCTTC. Protein: CASSYSSSGYNEQFF.

This clone has only one observation. CDR3 sequence: CASSLTGGNADTQYF. The CDR3, as DNA: TGTGCCAGCAGTCTAACAGGGGGCAACGCAGATACGCAGTATTTT. This sequence joins TRBV6-5 and TRBJ2-3; 9 positions match TRBD1. Germline CDR1 MNHEY, CDR2 SVGAGI. The CDR3 length is 15 residues. Trimming removed 5 bases from V and 4 bases from J; junction bases left unmatched: 7.

The J gene is TRBJ1-1, the V gene TRBV18; D possibly corresponds to TRBD1 (6 bases). This CDR3 has 16 amino acids. CDR1 is KGHSH and CDR2 is LQKENI in the germline V gene. Trimming removed 4 bases from V and 1 base from J, with 16 bases in between. CDR3 loop: CASSRRVAGENTEAFF. The CDR3 DNA is TGTGCCAGCTCACGCCGGGTGGCAGGGGAGAACACTGAAGCTTTCTTT.

The V call is TRBV6-5, the J call TRBJ2-1; 11 nucleotides match TRBD2. Germline V gene lookup returns CDR1 MNHEY and CDR2 SVGAGI. The length of the CDR3 is 15 residues. The trim removed 6 bases at V and 5 bases at J, leaving 6 bases unmatched. CDR3 sequence (DNA): TGTGCCAGCAGGGGTAGCGGGGGGGCAGACAATGAGCAGTTCTTC. Encoded protein: CASRGSGGADNEQFF.

This clone was recorded only once. The CDR3: CASSRDSSGNTIYF. The CDR3 nucleotides read TGTGCCAGCTCGCGGGACAGCTCTGGAAACACCATATATTTT. The rearrangement uses TRBV18 and TRBJ1-3; 7 nucleotides agree with TRBD1. Germline CDR1 KGHSH, CDR2 LQKENI. The trim removed 6 bases at V and 0 bases at J, leaving 2 bases unmatched. This CDR3 is 14 amino acids long.

The V and J genes are TRBV18 and TRBJ1-5, with D possibly TRBD1 on 6 matching bases. Germline loops: CDR1 KGHSH, CDR2 LQKENI. V was pared by 2 bases and J by 7 bases, with 9 bases between. The CDR3 length is 13 residues. The CDR3, as DNA: TGTGCCAGCTCACCAGGGCAGGGGCAGCCCCAGCATTTT. Translated: CASSPGQGQPQHF.